This T cell receptor beta chain originates from a study of T cells in localized non-small cell lung cancer (dated by TCRdb to 2020 to 2022). As for the study more broadly: Comparing tumors with uninvolved tumor-adjacent lungs, the study looked at the T cell repertoires of a few hundred patients with early-stage NSCLC. The cohort was made up of hundreds of treatment-naive NSCLC patients whose localized lung tumors had been resected. NSCLC patients had a mean age of roughly 69 years, and around 140 were male and more than 90 female. Overall study outcomes, separate from this receptor: The highest T cell clonality was observed in uninvolved tumor-adjacent lung, where clonality exceeded that of tumor, suggesting that antigenic responses were more focused in uninvolved tumor-adjacent lung. A median of about 53 of the top 100 tumor clones were detected in paired uninvolved adjacent lung, and 28 of these tumor clones were also found among the top 100 clones of the paired uninvolved adjacent lung. Longer overall survival was associated with higher T cell density in blood, whereas shorter survival was associated with higher clonality in adjacent lung. Multi-region tumor sequencing was not performed, so intratumor heterogeneity could not be excluded. Because of the exploratory design, TCR variables were selected using unadjusted p-values without false-discovery rate correction.

TCR beta CDR3 regions were sequenced from DNA using the immunoSEQ Assay. As for how the authors treated the data: To compute T cell density, TCR beta template counts were normalized to usable DNA, which was estimated by amplifying housekeeping genes. The preseqR package was used to estimate richness by extrapolating to 400,000 templates for PBMC samples and to 120,000 templates for tissue samples. Clonality was defined by subtracting Pielou's evenness from one. To identify tissue-enriched TCRs, differential abundance testing was run on productive amino-acid clonotypes with a minimum total count of 5 and an alpha of 0.1. The Jaccard Index and the Morisita Overlap Index were used to measure how much the repertoires overlapped between compartments. GLIPH clustered TCR beta CDR3s with public tetramer-defined viral CDR3s; viral motifs required at least three viral sequences plus V-gene enrichment. TCRdb carries this immuneACCESS record with in-frame sequences only. Its versions omit some clonotypes, under half of them owing to an unresolved V gene in the studies checked, with the rest unexplained. D and trimming come from the DNA, and the V and J calls and clone size come from that table. The sample data list over 8,500 clones, and around 92% of these were observed just once. The top ten clones comprise 6% to 7.5% of the sample.

Remarks on this clone: Its target antigen remains unknown. No per-base quality is available; no much larger clone lies one base away.

At diagnosis, peripheral blood, uninvolved tumor-adjacent lung and tumor were collected and were preserved as a mix of fresh-frozen and FFPE material. Blood samples were analyzed as peripheral blood mononuclear cells for TCR repertoire profiling. CDR3 length: 15 amino acids, cysteine to phenylalanine. The entry retains the CDR3 DNA only, 45 bases that are in frame from base 1. Based on the germline V gene, the CDR1 and CDR2 sequences are SGHDN and FVKESK. The V end loses 4 bases and the J end loses 1 base, and a stretch of 13 bases separates them. This clonotype was sampled from a woman aged 40-75 years with stage I squamous cell lung carcinoma. The material was peripheral blood, obtained before any cancer treatment. The chain is encoded by TRBV14 joined to TRBJ2-5, and perhaps TRBD2 as D gene, on 5 matching bases. At the DNA level, the sequence is TGTGCCAGCAGCCCCCTTACCGGGGTCCAAGAGACCCAGTACTTC. This sequence encodes CASSPLTGVQETQYF. With the portions outside the CDR3 filled from the reference TRBV14 and TRBJ2-5 genes, the complete variable region becomes EAGVTQFPSHSVIEKGQTVTLRCDPISGHDNLYWYRRVMGKEIKFLLHFVKESKQDESGMPNNRFLAERTGGTYSTLKVQPAELEDSGVYFCASSPLTGVQETQYFGPGTRLLVL.